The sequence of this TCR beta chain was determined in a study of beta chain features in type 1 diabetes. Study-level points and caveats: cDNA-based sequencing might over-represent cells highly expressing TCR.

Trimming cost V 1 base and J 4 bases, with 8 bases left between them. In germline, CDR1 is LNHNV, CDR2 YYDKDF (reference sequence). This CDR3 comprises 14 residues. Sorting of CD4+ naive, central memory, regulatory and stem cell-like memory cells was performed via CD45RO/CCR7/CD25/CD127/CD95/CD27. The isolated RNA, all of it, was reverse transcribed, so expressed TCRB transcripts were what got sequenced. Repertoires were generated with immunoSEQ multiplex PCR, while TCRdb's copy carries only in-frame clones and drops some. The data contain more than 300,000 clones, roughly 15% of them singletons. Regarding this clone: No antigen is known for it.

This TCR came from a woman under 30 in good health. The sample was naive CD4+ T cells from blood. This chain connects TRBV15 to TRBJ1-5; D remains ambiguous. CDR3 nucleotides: TGTGCCACCAGCAGAGTCGGGTATAATCAGCCCCAGCATTTT. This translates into CATSRVGYNQPQHF.